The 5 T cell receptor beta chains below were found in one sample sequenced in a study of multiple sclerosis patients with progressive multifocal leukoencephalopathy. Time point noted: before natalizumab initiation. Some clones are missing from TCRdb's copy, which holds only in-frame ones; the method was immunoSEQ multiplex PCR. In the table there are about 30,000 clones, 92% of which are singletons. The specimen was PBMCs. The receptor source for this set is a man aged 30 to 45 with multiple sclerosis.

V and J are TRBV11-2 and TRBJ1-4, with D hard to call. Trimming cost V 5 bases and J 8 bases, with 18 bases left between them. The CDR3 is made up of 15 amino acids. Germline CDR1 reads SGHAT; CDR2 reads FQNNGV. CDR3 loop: CASSQRTGTGEKLFF. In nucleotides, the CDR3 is TGTGCCAGCAGCCAGAGGACCGGCACGGGCGAAAAACTGTTTTTT.

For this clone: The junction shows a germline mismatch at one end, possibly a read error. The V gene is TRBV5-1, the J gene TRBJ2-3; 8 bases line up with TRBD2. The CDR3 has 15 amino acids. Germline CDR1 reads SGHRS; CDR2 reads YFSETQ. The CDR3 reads CASTPSSGSRDTQYF. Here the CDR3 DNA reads TGCGCCAGCACCCCCTCAAGCGGGAGCAGAGATACGCAGTATTTT.

The CDR3 nucleotides read TGTGCCAGCAGCTTAGTTTGGCGGGACAACGAGCAGTACTTC. Its protein is CASSLVWRDNEQYF. This chain links TRBV7-9 with TRBJ2-7; the D gene could be TRBD1 or TRBD2 (6 bases each). Deletions cut 1 base from V and 5 bases from J, with 12 bases between. The CDR3 extends over 14 amino acids. The germline V gene encodes CDR1 SEHNR and CDR2 FQNEAQ (reference sequence).

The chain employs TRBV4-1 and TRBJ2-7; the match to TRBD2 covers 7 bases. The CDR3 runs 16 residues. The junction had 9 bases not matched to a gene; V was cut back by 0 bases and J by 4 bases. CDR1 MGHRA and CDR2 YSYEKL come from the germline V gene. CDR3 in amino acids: CASSQDVWTSQYEQYF. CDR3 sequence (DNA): TGCGCCAGCAGCCAAGACGTATGGACTAGTCAGTACGAGCAGTACTTC.

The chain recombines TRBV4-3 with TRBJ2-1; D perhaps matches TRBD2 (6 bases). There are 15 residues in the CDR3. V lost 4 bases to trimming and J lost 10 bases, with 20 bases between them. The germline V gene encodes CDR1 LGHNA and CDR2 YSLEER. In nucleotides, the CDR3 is TGCGCCAGCAGCCCTCTCGCGGGAAACCCTGGAGAGCAGTTCTTC. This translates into CASSPLAGNPGEQFF.